This T cell receptor beta chain was captured by sequencing in a study of cytomegalovirus exposure and HLA in healthy donors. Findings and limits, study-wide: 164 TCR beta chains were listed as cytomegalovirus-associated.

Unmatched junction bases numbered 6, after V lost 0 bases and J lost 5 bases. This CDR3 has 16 residues. Germline CDR1 and CDR2: SGHVS and FQNEAQ. A note on this clone: Its antigen is not known.

PCR employed 60 Vbeta and 13 Jbeta primers. Produced via immunoSEQ multiplex PCR; TCRdb's table is partial and in-frame only. This specimen shows approximately 75,000 clones; the ten leading clones hold 0.8% to 1%. The source material was PBMCs. The chain couples TRBV7-8 to TRBJ2-2; TRBD2 matches 7 bases. The origin of this receptor is a boy between 10 and 17 years old in good health and CMV-seronegative. The CDR3 DNA reads TGTGCCAGCAGCTTAGCACGACTAGCATCAACCGGGGAGCTGTTTTTT. Encoded protein: CASSLARLASTGELFF.